The entry that follows covers one TCR beta chain sequence. Its matching antigen is unknown. Clones were read by immunoSEQ multiplex PCR, and TCRdb kept only the in-frame ones, dropping some. The data hold over 100,000 clones, with about 87% observed a single time. The entry originates in a study of T cell responses to AZD1222 COVID-19 vaccine. Study conclusions and caveats: Nearly half of spike-specific TCRs reportedly target unmutated variant regions. The breadth and depth of Spike-specific TCRs increased once two AZD1222 doses had been given.

The CDR3 is made up of 12 amino acids. Trimming took off 1 base at V and 8 bases at J, with 7 bases between the two ends. Germline loops: CDR1 LGHNA, CDR2 YNFKEQ. The clonotype was recovered from an adult in good health. The rearrangement joins TRBV4-2 to TRBJ2-3; D assignment may be TRBD1 or TRBD2 (5 bases each). Material: peripheral blood, obtained on day 0 of AZD1222 vaccination. CDR3 loop: CASSQVGGTQYF. The CDR3 DNA reads as TGTGCCAGCAGCCAAGTTGGGGGTACGCAGTATTTT.